The T cell receptor (beta chain) described here comes from a study of shared clonotypes between healthy human individuals (dated by TCRdb to about 2020). Study-level background: The cohort included a few men and a couple of women between 18 and 49 years of age. For each donor, CD4 naive and CD4 memory were each given three plates, CD8 naive was given two plates, and CD8 memory was given one plate. The study deeply sequenced blood TCR repertoires of about 5 healthy adults to estimate repertoire size and the extent of clonotype sharing between individuals. To increase sequencing depth and limit assay-specific biases, different laboratories used diverse techniques to prepare libraries and sequence TCR repertoires. Leukapheresis yielded between about 0.9 and 9.5 billion PBMCs per donor. What the study reported, not specific to this receptor: Estimated clonotype richness was generally larger for naive than for memory subsets. The small number of donors limited the genetic and exposure-history diversity represented. Clonotypes shared by all four sorted-subset donors showed higher generation probabilities than non-shared clonotypes. Rarefaction of sorted-subset datasets indicated incomplete sequencing despite the large sequencing depth. Sampling was restricted to blood, and TCR repertoires in tissue are likely to differ from TCR repertoires in blood. Pairwise subsampling led to the expectation that sequencing depth would affect the degree of clonotype sharing among donors. Across a few donors, roughly 5% of naive CD4, 3.5% of naive CD8, 2% to 2.5% of memory CD4, and 0.4% of memory CD8 clonotypes were shared.

The donors were healthy, HIV-negative adults with no recently reported acute infections or vaccinations. Every donor was a Caucasian adult residing in Nashville, Tennessee, USA. Magnetic negative selection was used to enrich CD4+ T cells, after which naive cells were positively selected on CD45RA and the negative fraction became the memory subset. Blood was collected by leukapheresis, and PBMCs were isolated by Ficoll-Histopaque density gradient centrifugation and then cryopreserved in liquid nitrogen vapor phase. Analytical flow cytometry was used to check the purity and quantity of each magnetically sorted T cell population. Genomic DNA was isolated from every sorted fraction and measured by UV absorbance on a Nanodrop 2000c. Of note for this clone: Its specific antigen is unknown. Base qualities are missing; no much larger clone stands one base away.

CDR1 GTSNPN and CDR2 SVGIG were looked up in the germline V gene (reference sequence). Reading from cysteine to phenylalanine, the CDR3 counts 13 amino acids. The read is trimmed to its CDR3 DNA, 39 bases read in frame from base 1. V is cut by 2 bases and J by 3 bases, and the space between the germline ends is 10 bases. TCR CDR3 regions were amplified from genomic DNA by multiplex PCR using the deep immunoSEQ assay. Extracted genomic DNA from each cell subset was spread evenly across all wells of several immunoSEQ 96-well plates, with each plate serving as a replicate. Each replicate PCR for sorted subsets received approximately 200 ng genomic DNA, equal to roughly 33,000 T cell genomes. Purified libraries were quantified with a Qubit 3.0 fluorometer, sized on a Bioanalyzer 2100, and re-quantified with the KAPA Library Quantification kit. Every immunoSEQ 96-well plate was sequenced on a separate single-read 150-cycle Illumina NextSeq 550 flow cell. In the authors' own workflow: The immunoSEQ output contained only junctional sequences without quality scores, so filtering could not match that applied to full-length reads. To assign V/J genes and CDR3, sequences were annotated against IMGT germline references using PyIR, a Python wrapper for IgBLAST v1.9. Reads with weak V/J assignments (E-value above 1e-6), missing CDR3, stop codons, out-of-frame junctions, or ambiguous translated residues were removed. V3J clonotypes were defined as sequences sharing the same inferred V gene, J gene, and CDR3 amino acid sequence. Percentage overlap between repertoires was calculated by dividing the number of shared unique clonotypes by the size of the smaller repertoire. Richness of each repertoire was evaluated using RTK rarefaction, the Chao1 estimator, and Recon v2.1 estimates of unobserved clonotypes. Generation probabilities for all TCRbeta clonotypes obtained by the gDNA method from a few donors were computed using OLGA. Not all clones reach the TCRdb copy of this immuneACCESS table, which keeps in-frame sequences only. Checked studies attribute under half of the gap to unresolved V genes and leave the rest unexplained. V and J calls and clone size are copied from that table; D and trimming were computed from the DNA. Recorded for this sample are 2.5 million or so clones; around 94% of them occurred a single time. The ten biggest clones cover over 0.12% of the sample.

The chain links TRBV30 with TRBJ1-2, with the D gene too uncertain to name. Sequencing was performed on naive CD4+ T cells sorted from blood. Interpreted using the paper, the cell subset or site label stands for: CD45RA+ positively selected. The receptor comes from a man younger than 35 in good health. The encoded CDR3 is CAWSLSADYGYTF. The nucleotides read TGTGCCTGGAGTCTCTCGGCCGACTATGGCTACACCTTC.